This section outlines one T cell receptor (beta chain) sequence together with its context. Its antigen remains unidentified. The record has no base qualities; no much larger clone is one base away. Libraries came from the immunoSEQ multiplex PCR assay. The source is immuneACCESS, and TCRdb retained only in-frame sequences with V and J called. Part of the clones is not carried over; for the studies checked, unresolved V genes explain less than half of this, and the remainder is unexplained. The sample contains around 40,000 clones, about 94% of them found a single time. Of the sample, over 1.5% is held by the ten largest clones. These data belong to a study of preoperative IRX-2 immunotherapy in early breast cancer (dated by TCRdb to the late 2010s). Sample treatment or condition, as interpreted from the label and publication: preoperative locoregional IRX-2 cytokine immunotherapy. The samples were obtained from a phase Ib study that tested preoperative, locoregional IRX-2 cytokine immunotherapy designed to prime immune responses. Before surgery, IRX-2 was given to the donors, who were patients with early-stage breast cancer.

In the germline V gene, CDR1 corresponds to SGHDN and CDR2 to FVKESK. Between the V and J ends, shortened by 1 base and 5 bases respectively, the junction contains 6 bases. Including cysteine and phenylalanine, the CDR3 has 14 amino acids. Only the CDR3 region is kept as DNA, spanning 42 bases read in frame from base 1. Rearrangement joined TRBV14 to TRBJ1-6, with the D gene too uncertain to name. This sequence originates from a human donor with breast cancer. Sequenced here: tumor tissue, sampled after IRX-2 immunotherapy. The CDR3 region reads CASSQGLDNSPLHF. The sequenced DNA is TGTGCCAGCAGCCAAGGACTGGATAATTCACCCCTCCACTTT.